This entry features one T cell receptor beta chain sequence. Researchers ran the PCR with 60 Vbeta and 13 Jbeta primers. The protocol was immunoSEQ multiplex PCR, while the TCRdb copy is restricted to in-frame clones and leaves out a portion. The sample lists some 130,000 clones; around 77% were seen once. These data come from a study of cytomegalovirus exposure and HLA in healthy donors. Study background: About 179 million T cells yielded around 120 million unique TCR beta sequences in earlier analysis.

Germline V lookup: CDR1 MNHEY, CDR2 SVGAGI. The CDR3 is made up of 13 amino acids. V shed 11 bases and J shed 2 bases, with 15 bases lying between them. The source of this sequence is a male donor in good health and CMV-seropositive. Specimen: PBMCs. This chain links TRBV6-5 with TRBJ2-5; D gene uncertain. In nucleotides, the CDR3 is TGTGCCGTATGGGCAGGTCTACAAGAGACCCAGTACTTC. Translated: CAVWAGLQETQYF.